One and the same sample provided the 27 T cell receptor beta chains below, sequenced in a study of CD8+ T cells in alopecia areata (dated by TCRdb to the late 2010s). Sample time point, as interpreted from the label and publication: less than 25 weeks on oral tofacitinib. Read against the paper, the sample's treatment or condition label means: oral pan-JAK inhibitor, 5-10 mg twice daily. Library preparation was by the immunoSEQ multiplex PCR assay. RNA was extracted from all samples and reverse transcribed into cDNA, which served as template for TCR sequencing. TCRdb provides this immuneACCESS table in a form limited to in-frame rearrangements. Some clones are lacking; in checked studies, under half of them reflect an unresolved V gene, and why the rest are absent is not known. The sample yields 250,000 to 300,000 clones; roughly 50% were counted once. The ten largest clones add up to about 1.8% of the sample.

Sequencing used CD4+ T cells sorted from blood, obtained at week 24, from a patient treated with tofacitinib. The receptors come from a human donor with alopecia areata.

V is TRBV5-4 and J is TRBJ2-5, with D tentatively TRBD2 (6 bases). In germline, CDR1 is SGHNT, CDR2 YYREEE (reference sequence). The CDR3 runs 14 residues. V was cut by 5 bases and J by 1 base, with 12 bases left in between. The CDR3 region has the DNA TGTGCCAGCAGTTCTCGGACTACCCAAGAGACCCAGTACTTC. This translates into CASSSRTTQETQYF.

The V and J genes are TRBV25-1 and TRBJ2-7, with 9 bases matching TRBD1. CDR3 length: 13 amino acids. CDR1 MGHDK and CDR2 SYGVNS come from the germline V gene. V trimming: 4 bases; J trimming: 4 bases; junction bases outside the gene matches: 2. The CDR3 DNA reads TGTGCCAGCAGTGTCGGGACAGGGTACGAGCAGTACTTC. This sequence encodes CASSVGTGYEQYF.

The chain is built from TRBV15 and TRBJ1-5; 9 nucleotides align to TRBD1. The V and J ends lost 0 bases and 0 bases, in that order; junction bases with no gene match: 0. The CDR3 has 16 residues. The germline V gene has CDR1 LNHNV and CDR2 YYDKDF (reference sequence). The CDR3 is CATSREGQGSNQPQHF. DNA for the CDR3: TGTGCCACCAGCAGAGAGGGACAGGGTAGCAATCAGCCCCAGCATTTT.

This clone has a handful of counts. This chain connects TRBV7-3 to TRBJ2-2; perhaps TRBD2 as D (5 bases). The germline gives CDR1 SGHTA, CDR2 FQGTGA. V shed 6 bases and J shed 4 bases, with 12 bases lying between them. This CDR3 region has 14 residues. The CDR3, as DNA: TGTGCCAGCAGTCGCCTGGGGAGCACCGGGGAGCTGTTTTTT. This sequence encodes CASSRLGSTGELFF. The entire variable domain, with the rest obtained from reference TRBV7-3 and TRBJ2-2, is as follows: GAGVSQTPSNKVTEKGKYVELRCDPISGHTALYWYRQSLGQGPEFLIYFQGTGAADDSGLPNDRFFAVRPEGSVSTLKIQRTERGDSAVYLCASSRLGSTGELFFGEGSRLTVL.

This clone was detected only a few times. The J gene is TRBJ1-2, the V gene TRBV6-5; 8 bases fit TRBD1. Losses at the gene ends were 10 bases for V and 8 bases for J; bases not matched to a gene: 15. CDR1 is MNHEY, CDR2 SVGAGI, per germline. The CDR3 spans 14 residues. The CDR3 sequence: CATSRGQGALGYTF. Written as DNA, the CDR3 is TGTGCCACCAGCCGAGGACAGGGAGCCCTCGGCTACACCTTC.

The chain recombines TRBV5-6 with TRBJ2-1; D is ambiguous. The germline gives CDR1 SGHDT, CDR2 YYEEEE. V lost 0 bases and J lost 5, with 15 bases in between. This CDR3 has 16 residues. CDR3 sequence (DNA): TGTGCCAGCAGCTTGGTGGCCTGGCTGATAGACAATGAGCAGTTCTTC. Amino acids: CASSLVAWLIDNEQFF.

A few counts support this clone. The V and J genes are TRBV6-5 and TRBJ2-7; D gene ambiguous. The CDR3 extends over 15 amino acids. V was shortened by 5 bases and J by 0 bases, with 14 bases between the two germline ends. From germline, CDR1 is MNHEY and CDR2 SVGAGI. The CDR3 DNA follows: TGTGCCAGCAGTGCCTCCCGGGCCACCTCCTACGAGCAGTACTTC. Translation: CASSASRATSYEQYF.

This rearrangement joins TRBV27 to TRBJ2-6; 8 bases align to TRBD1. This CDR3 spans 18 amino acids. The ends lost 5 bases at V and 1 base at J; junction bases unmatched: 10. Germline V gene sequence: CDR1 MNHEY, CDR2 SMNVEV (reference sequence). Here the CDR3 reads CASSASQGAISGANVLTF. In DNA, the CDR3 is TGTGCCAGCAGTGCCTCTCAGGGGGCAATTTCTGGGGCCAACGTCCTGACTTTC.

The sample holds a few counts of this clone. This chain uses TRBV5-1 with TRBJ1-6; the D is unclear. The length of the CDR3 is 14 residues. V was trimmed by 1 base and J by 8 bases, leaving 10 bases between them. The V gene's germline CDR1 is SGHRS and CDR2 YFSETQ. The DNA of the CDR3 is TGCGCCAGCAGCTTGTTTAGTCGTGATTCACCCCTCCACTTT. This translates into CASSLFSRDSPLHF.

This chain uses TRBV5-1 with TRBJ2-7; no clear D. The V end was cut by 0 bases, the J end by 2 bases, with 9 bases between. Germline CDR1 is SGHRS and CDR2 is YFSETQ. CDR3 length: 14 residues. The CDR3 here is CASSLEVSAYEQYF. The CDR3 DNA reads TGCGCCAGCAGCTTGGAGGTTTCCGCCTACGAGCAGTACTTC.

The genes are TRBV28 and TRBJ2-1; D could derive from TRBD1 or TRBD2 (6 bases each). Trimming cost V 7 bases and J 6 bases, with 19 bases left between them. Germline CDR1 is MDHEN and CDR2 is SYDVKM. The CDR3 spans 15 residues. The CDR3 DNA is TGTGCCAGCAATCTGGGTGCACAGGGAGGCAATGAGCAGTTCTTC. Translating gives CASNLGAQGGNEQFF.

The chain is built from TRBV7-2 and TRBJ1-5, with D maybe TRBD1 (6 bases). CDR1 is SGHTA, CDR2 FQGNSA, per germline. V was cut by 3 bases and J by 5 bases, with 14 bases left in between. The CDR3 consists of 15 residues. Written as DNA, the CDR3 is TGTGCCAGCAGCTTGGGGGCGACTCCCTATCAGCCCCAGCATTTT. This codes for CASSLGATPYQPQHF.

The chain has TRBV7-2 and TRBJ2-7; 7 nucleotides align to TRBD1. Germline CDR1 SGHTA, CDR2 FQGNSA. The CDR3 contains 14 residues. After removal of 4 bases from V and 2 bases from J, the junction contained 5 bases not matched to a gene. CDR3 loop: CASSWGTETYEQYF. The CDR3 DNA follows: TGTGCCAGCAGCTGGGGGACAGAGACCTACGAGCAGTACTTC. The complete variable domain, with remaining parts taken from reference TRBV7-2 and TRBJ2-7, reads GAGVSQSPSNKVTEKGKDVELRCDPISGHTALYWYRQSLGQGLEFLIYFQGNSAPDKSGLPSDRFSAERTGGSVSTLTIQRTQQEDSAVYLCASSWGTETYEQYFGPGTRLTVT.

This clone was seen only a few times. The chain uses TRBV7-2 and TRBJ1-1; 8 bases map to TRBD1. The V gene's germline CDR1 is SGHTA and CDR2 FQGNSA. V lost 3 bases to trimming and J lost 4 bases; unmatched junction nucleotides: 7. The CDR3 runs to 15 residues. The CDR3 protein is CASSFNRGMSTEAFF. CDR3 sequence (DNA): TGTGCCAGCAGCTTTAACAGGGGGATGAGCACTGAAGCTTTCTTT.

Note on this clone: Different DNA sequences within this sample yield the same CDR3. The chain joins TRBV30 to TRBJ1-6; D remains ambiguous. V was clipped by 5 bases and J by 0 bases, with 5 bases between them. CDR1 is GTSNPN, CDR2 SVGIG, per germline (reference sequence). The CDR3 is made up of 13 amino acids. CDR3 amino acids: CAWRSSYNSPLHF. The CDR3 DNA reads TGTGCCTGGCGGAGCTCCTATAATTCACCCCTCCACTTT. Full variable domain (remainder filled in from reference TRBV30 and TRBJ1-6): SQTIHQWPATLVQPVGSPLSLECTVEGTSNPNLYWYRQAAGRGLQLLFYSVGIGQISSEVPQNLSASRPQDRQFILSSKKLLLSDSGFYLCAWRSSYNSPLHFGNGTRLTVT.

This clone came up a few times. The chain is built from TRBV14 and TRBJ1-2; 8 nucleotides line up with TRBD1. The germline gives CDR1 SGHDN, CDR2 FVKESK. V was clipped by 2 bases and J by 7 bases; unmatched bases: 6. CDR3 length: 14 amino acids. As DNA, the CDR3 is TGTGCCAGCAGCCAATACACAGGGGGAGGTGGCTACACCTTC. Encoded protein: CASSQYTGGGGYTF.

CDR3 DNA sequence: TGTGCCAGTAGTGTCGACAGGGGAGGGTCACCCCTCCACTTT. Amino acids: CASSVDRGGSPLHF. The rearrangement uses TRBV19 and TRBJ1-6; 8 bases map to TRBD1. Germline CDR1 and CDR2: LNHDA and SQIVND (reference sequence). The CDR3 contains 14 residues. V lost 5 bases and J lost 10; bases outside the gene matches: 7.

This chain connects TRBV5-1 to TRBJ2-5, with 13 bases that match TRBD2. Germline trimming cut 4 bases from V and 5 bases from J; bases unmatched to any gene: 11. The length of the CDR3 is 17 residues. CDR1 is SGHRS and CDR2 is YFSETQ in the germline V gene. This CDR3 is CASSQGMTSGGKETQYF. The CDR3, as DNA: TGCGCCAGCAGCCAAGGCATGACTAGCGGGGGGAAGGAGACCCAGTACTTC. The variable domain in full, completed from reference TRBV5-1 and TRBJ2-5, reads KAGVTQTPRYLIKTRGQQVTLSCSPISGHRSVSWYQQTPGQGLQFLFEYFSETQRNKGNFPGRFSGRQFSNSRSEMNVSTLELGDSALYLCASSQGMTSGGKETQYFGPGTRLLVL.

The chain is built from TRBV6-5 and TRBJ2-7; 7 bases match TRBD1. CDR3 length: 13 residues. Germline CDR1 is MNHEY and CDR2 is SVGAGI. V gave up 8 bases and J gave up 0 bases; unmatched junction bases: 4. The CDR3 DNA is TGTGCCAGCCCTAGACAGGGCTCCTACGAGCAGTACTTC. This translates into CASPRQGSYEQYF.

The chain uses TRBV5-6 and TRBJ1-1, with 9 bases lining up with TRBD1. The V gene's germline CDR1 is SGHDT and CDR2 YYEEEE. V gave up 4 bases and J gave up 4 bases; unmatched junction bases: 8. The CDR3 extends over 15 amino acids. The CDR3 sequence: CASSRRTGVGTEAFF. The CDR3 coding sequence is TGTGCCAGCAGCCGACGGACAGGGGTGGGCACTGAAGCTTTCTTT.

This clone was observed a handful of times. The genes are TRBV15 and TRBJ2-3; unclear D gene. The germline V gene encodes CDR1 LNHNV and CDR2 YYDKDF (reference sequence). Trimming removed 0 bases from V and 5 bases from J, with 6 bases in between. This CDR3 is built from 13 residues. Here the CDR3 DNA reads TGTGCCACCAGCAGAGATAGGAAAGATACGCAGTATTTT. Its protein product is CATSRDRKDTQYF.

The rearrangement joins TRBV10-3 to TRBJ2-7, with 7 bases fitting TRBD1. V lost 6 bases to trimming and J lost 3 bases; unmatched junction nucleotides: 5. The germline V gene encodes CDR1 ENHRY and CDR2 SYGVKD. The CDR3 totals 13 residues. The CDR3 DNA reads TGTGCCATCAGGACAGGGATGTTCTACGAGCAGTACTTC. It encodes CAIRTGMFYEQYF.

This chain uses TRBV29-1 with TRBJ2-5, with 12 nucleotides matching TRBD2. CDR3 length: 16 residues. The V gene end was trimmed by 1 base and the J gene end by 5 bases; junction bases not matched to a gene: 8. Germline V gene lookup returns CDR1 SQVTM and CDR2 ANQGSEA. In nucleotides, the CDR3 is TGCAGCGTTGAAGTGCTAGCGGGGGGGCTGGTTGAGACCCAGTACTTC. It translates to CSVEVLAGGLVETQYF.

This rearrangement joins TRBV6-5 to TRBJ2-2; 11 positions match TRBD1. CDR1 and CDR2 (germline): MNHEY, SVGAGI. CDR3 length equals 15 residues. The junction had 4 bases not matched to a gene; V was cut back by 6 bases and J by 4 bases. As DNA, the CDR3 is TGTGCCAGCAGCTATGGACAGGGGGCCACCGGGGAGCTGTTTTTT. The encoded protein is CASSYGQGATGELFF.

Turning to this clone: The sample carries other DNA sequences with the same CDR3. The chain couples TRBV5-6 to TRBJ2-5; D is unclear. The CDR3 is 13 amino acids. The V end lost 0 bases, the J end lost 1 base, and 4 bases lay between the germline ends. Per the germline V gene, CDR1 is SGHDT and CDR2 is YYEEEE. The CDR3 spells CASSLDSQETQYF. CDR3 coding DNA: TGTGCCAGCAGCTTGGACAGCCAAGAGACCCAGTACTTC.

This clone was observed a few times. The chain links TRBV5-1 to TRBJ2-5; the D gene is possibly TRBD1 (5 bases). This CDR3 comprises 15 residues. Germline V gene data show CDR1 as SGHRS and CDR2 as YFSETQ. V was clipped by 4 bases and J by 2 bases, with 15 bases between them. CDR3 nucleotide sequence: TGCGCCAGCAGCCGCGGACACGAAGCTCAAGAGACCCAGTACTTC. It is translated as CASSRGHEAQETQYF.

V is TRBV9 and J is TRBJ2-1; TRBD2 agrees at 7 bases. Germline CDR1 and CDR2: SGDLS and YYNGEE. The CDR3 spans 15 residues. J was trimmed by 2 bases and V by 0 bases; bases with no gene match: 2. The DNA for the CDR3 is TGTGCCAGCAGCGTAGGGGAGGGACCCTACAATGAGCAGTTCTTC. Its translation is CASSVGEGPYNEQFF.